These T cell receptor beta chains were read from a single sample in a study of blood T cell repertoires in COVID-19. The assay was immunoSEQ multiplex PCR, and TCRdb's table has in-frame clones only and misses some. This sample has 30,000 or so clones, with over 80% found just once. Source material: peripheral blood. Receptors originate from a human donor with active COVID-19. The donor label of this sample is uncertain. The CDR3 runs from the conserved cysteine through the conserved F or W. Fields, in order: CDR3 protein, CDR3 DNA, clone size, J gene, V gene, D gene, CDR3 length. The D gene is left open where the match is weak. Not all rows give a size; the values are once, few, many and, for expanded clones, a class.

CDR3aa: CASSLPSGKYEQYF
CDR3nt: TGTGCCAGCAGTCTACCTAGCGGGAAGTACGAGCAGTACTTC
abundance: once
j_gene: TRBJ2-7
v_gene: TRBV6-2/TRBV6-3
d_gene: TRBD2
len: 14

CDR3aa: CARSFWLRQGGHEQYF
CDR3nt: TGTGCCAGAAGCTTTTGGTTGAGACAGGGCGGGCACGAGCAGTACTTC
abundance: NA
j_gene: TRBJ2-7
v_gene: TRBV5-3
d_gene: TRBD1
len: 16

CDR3aa: CASSLHSTGYGYTF
CDR3nt: TGTGCCAGCAGTTTACATTCGACAGGTTATGGCTACACCTTC
abundance: NA
j_gene: TRBJ1-2
v_gene: TRBV28
d_gene: NA
len: 14

CDR3aa: CASSWGDRGHVETQYF
CDR3nt: TGTGCCAGCAGCTGGGGGGACAGGGGGCATGTGGAGACCCAGTACTTC
abundance: NA
j_gene: TRBJ2-5
v_gene: TRBV5-8
d_gene: TRBD1
len: 16

CDR3aa: CASSSGTDGMNTEAFF
CDR3nt: TGCGCCAGCAGCTCCGGGACAGACGGAATGAACACTGAAGCTTTCTTT
abundance: few
j_gene: TRBJ1-1
v_gene: TRBV10-2
d_gene: TRBD1
len: 16

CDR3aa: CATSRDRLRTEAFF
CDR3nt: TGTGCCACCAGCAGAGACCGCCTACGGACAGAAGCTTTCTTT
abundance: NA
j_gene: TRBJ1-1
v_gene: TRBV15
d_gene: NA
len: 14

CDR3aa: CSSAQFDNTDTQYF
CDR3nt: TGCAGCTCTGCCCAGTTTGACAACACAGATACGCAGTATTTT
abundance: NA
j_gene: TRBJ2-3
v_gene: TRBV29-1
d_gene: NA
len: 14

CDR3aa: CASSASTGTGDSGNTIYF
CDR3nt: TGTGCCAGTAGCGCAAGTACCGGGACGGGGGACTCTGGAAACACCATATATTTT
abundance: NA
j_gene: TRBJ1-3
v_gene: TRBV19
d_gene: NA
len: 18

CDR3aa: CASSLVGTGGGQPQHF
CDR3nt: TGTGCCAGCAGCTTAGTTGGGACAGGGGGCGGTCAGCCCCAGCATTTT
abundance: NA
j_gene: TRBJ1-5
v_gene: TRBV7-2
d_gene: TRBD1
len: 16

CDR3aa: CASSQGSYEQYF
CDR3nt: TGTGCCAGCAGCCAGGGGTCGTACGAGCAGTACTTC
abundance: NA
j_gene: TRBJ2-7
v_gene: TRBV6-5
d_gene: NA
len: 12

CDR3aa: CASSQDRVIEAFF
CDR3nt: TGTGCCAGCAGCCAGGACAGGGTGATCGAAGCTTTCTTT
abundance: NA
j_gene: TRBJ1-1
v_gene: TRBV2
d_gene: TRBD1
len: 13

CDR3aa: CASSSALAGVLYEQYF
CDR3nt: TGTGCCAGCAGCTCTGCTCTAGCGGGGGTCCTCTACGAGCAGTACTTC
abundance: NA
j_gene: TRBJ2-7
v_gene: TRBV13
d_gene: TRBD2
len: 16

CDR3aa: CATSPGVWSYEQYF
CDR3nt: TGTGCCACCAGCCCCGGGGTGTGGTCCTACGAGCAGTACTTC
abundance: NA
j_gene: TRBJ2-7
v_gene: TRBV24-1
d_gene: NA
len: 14

CDR3aa: CASSKILGATEAFF
CDR3nt: TGTGCCAGCAGCAAAATCCTGGGGGCGACTGAAGCTTTCTTT
abundance: NA
j_gene: TRBJ1-1
v_gene: TRBV14
d_gene: NA
len: 14

CDR3aa: CASSWGDGVSPLHF
CDR3nt: TGTGCCAGCAGCTGGGGGGACGGTGTTTCACCCCTCCACTTT
abundance: NA
j_gene: TRBJ1-6
v_gene: TRBV4-2
d_gene: NA
len: 14

CDR3aa: CASSLRSGGLAGNEQYF
CDR3nt: TGTGCCAGCAGCTTAAGAAGTGGGGGACTAGCGGGGAACGAGCAGTACTTC
abundance: NA
j_gene: TRBJ2-7
v_gene: TRBV7-9
d_gene: TRBD2
len: 17

CDR3aa: CASSLEGTSFHEQFF
CDR3nt: TGCGCCAGCAGCTTGGAAGGGACTAGCTTCCATGAGCAGTTCTTC
abundance: NA
j_gene: TRBJ2-1
v_gene: TRBV5-1
d_gene: TRBD2
len: 15

CDR3aa: CASSMGPATNEKLFF
CDR3nt: TGTGCCAGCAGCATGGGCCCTGCAACTAATGAAAAACTGTTTTTT
abundance: NA
j_gene: TRBJ1-4
v_gene: TRBV7-9
d_gene: NA
len: 15

CDR3aa: CASSQSQAGPNAEAFF
CDR3nt: TGCGCCAGCAGCCAATCACAGGCCGGGCCGAACGCTGAAGCTTTCTTT
abundance: NA
j_gene: TRBJ1-1
v_gene: TRBV4-3
d_gene: NA
len: 16

CDR3aa: CASSLPGGRGETQYF
CDR3nt: TGTGCCAGCAGCTTGCCCGGGGGTCGGGGAGAGACCCAGTACTTC
abundance: NA
j_gene: TRBJ2-5
v_gene: TRBV5-6
d_gene: NA
len: 15

CDR3aa: CATSDLWQGNEQFF
CDR3nt: TGTGCCACCAGTGATTTGTGGCAGGGGAATGAGCAGTTCTTC
abundance: NA
j_gene: TRBJ2-1
v_gene: TRBV24-1
d_gene: NA
len: 14

CDR3aa: CASSQGGIAGTDTQYF
CDR3nt: TGTGCCAGCAGCCAAGGAGGGATAGCGGGCACAGATACGCAGTATTTT
abundance: NA
j_gene: TRBJ2-3
v_gene: TRBV4-2
d_gene: NA
len: 16

CDR3aa: CASSYSRVPVSGGYTF
CDR3nt: TGTGCCAGCAGTTACTCGAGGGTACCGGTATCGGGCGGCTACACCTTC
abundance: once
j_gene: TRBJ1-2
v_gene: TRBV6-5
d_gene: NA
len: 16

CDR3aa: CASRDRGQETQYF
CDR3nt: TGTGCCTCCCGGGACAGGGGGCAAGAGACCCAGTACTTC
abundance: once
j_gene: TRBJ2-5
v_gene: TRBV19
d_gene: TRBD1
len: 13

CDR3aa: CASILSSGSTYEQYF
CDR3nt: TGTGCCAGCATTCTCTCTAGCGGGAGTACGTACGAGCAGTACTTC
abundance: NA
j_gene: TRBJ2-7
v_gene: TRBV28
d_gene: TRBD2
len: 15

CDR3aa: CASSQVAGGNTDTQYF
CDR3nt: TGTGCCAGCAGCCAAGTAGCGGGGGGAAACACAGATACGCAGTATTTT
abundance: NA
j_gene: TRBJ2-3
v_gene: TRBV3-1/TRBV3-2
d_gene: TRBD2
len: 16

CDR3aa: CASSQDARGYGYTF
CDR3nt: TGCGCCAGCAGCCAAGACGCGCGTGGCTATGGCTACACCTTC
abundance: NA
j_gene: TRBJ1-2
v_gene: TRBV4-1
d_gene: NA
len: 14

CDR3aa: CASSLGDRGVIGYTF
CDR3nt: TGCGCCAGCAGCTTGGGGGACAGGGGAGTTATTGGCTACACCTTC
abundance: once
j_gene: TRBJ1-2
v_gene: TRBV5-1
d_gene: TRBD1
len: 15

CDR3aa: CASKGLPNEQFF
CDR3nt: TGTGCCAGCAAAGGACTACCCAATGAGCAGTTCTTC
abundance: NA
j_gene: TRBJ2-1
v_gene: TRBV6-5
d_gene: NA
len: 12

CDR3aa: CATSGVAGGRDTQYF
CDR3nt: TGTGCCACCTCCGGGGTTGCGGGAGGGCGGGATACGCAGTATTTT
abundance: NA
j_gene: TRBJ2-3
v_gene: TRBV19
d_gene: TRBD2
len: 15

CDR3aa: CASSTTGGGQPQHF
CDR3nt: TGTGCCAGCAGTACCACAGGGGGCGGTCAGCCCCAGCATTTT
abundance: NA
j_gene: TRBJ1-5
v_gene: TRBV6-2/TRBV6-3
d_gene: TRBD1
len: 14

CDR3aa: CASSQRWAGTSYEQYF
CDR3nt: TGCGCCAGCAGCCAAAGATGGGCGGGGACCTCCTACGAGCAGTACTTC
abundance: NA
j_gene: TRBJ2-7
v_gene: TRBV4-1
d_gene: NA
len: 16

CDR3aa: CASSLRGNQPQHF
CDR3nt: TGTGCCAGCAGCTTACGAGGGAATCAGCCCCAGCATTTT
abundance: NA
j_gene: TRBJ1-5
v_gene: TRBV7-2
d_gene: NA
len: 13

CDR3aa: CSVEGRAYEQYF
CDR3nt: TGCAGCGTTGAAGGGAGGGCCTACGAGCAGTACTTC
abundance: NA
j_gene: TRBJ2-7
v_gene: TRBV29-1
d_gene: NA
len: 12

CDR3aa: CASNHHGDGEQYF
CDR3nt: TGTGCCAGCAACCACCACGGGGATGGGGAGCAGTACTTC
abundance: NA
j_gene: TRBJ2-7
v_gene: TRBV3-1/TRBV3-2
d_gene: NA
len: 13

CDR3aa: CASTNTTYEQYF
CDR3nt: TGTGCCAGCACGAACACCACCTACGAGCAGTACTTC
abundance: NA
j_gene: TRBJ2-7
v_gene: TRBV12-3/TRBV12-4
d_gene: NA
len: 12

CDR3aa: CASSPGTVSYEQYF
CDR3nt: TGTGCCAGCAGCCCCGGGACAGTCTCCTACGAGCAGTACTTC
abundance: NA
j_gene: TRBJ2-7
v_gene: TRBV3-1/TRBV3-2
d_gene: TRBD1
len: 14

CDR3aa: CASSLDLLAFHSYEQYF
CDR3nt: TGTGCCAGCAGCTTAGATTTGCTAGCGTTTCATTCCTACGAGCAGTACTTC
abundance: once
j_gene: TRBJ2-7
v_gene: TRBV7-8
d_gene: NA
len: 17